This note documents a single T cell receptor beta chain sequence. What it binds is unknown. The data originate from a study of graft-versus-host responses after intestinal transplantation. Across the whole study: Grafts that recipients had were multivisceral, liver-intestinal, or isolated intestinal transplants. Every recipient had anti-thymocyte globulin induction and two to four years of tacrolimus plus steroids.

Study-level points and caveats: Declining HvG levels early post-transplant were linked to peak circulating GvH clone levels. GvH clonotypes were identified within recipient marrow, with a subset emerging first in ileum or blood.

TCRdb's table, derived via immunoSEQ multiplex PCR, lists solely in-frame clones and lacks some. The sample has around 110,000 clones; about nine tenths are singletons. This TCR was sampled from a human donor who received an intestinal transplant. The sequences come from unstimulated CD4+ T cells sorted from spleen or lymph node cells, collected before intestinal transplant.

This chain's CDR3 is CASKHTTSGAYEQYF. CDR3 in DNA: TGTGCCAGCAAACACACGACTAGCGGTGCCTACGAGCAGTACTTC. This chain joins TRBV27 and TRBJ2-7; 9 nucleotides line up with TRBD2. The CDR3 has 15 amino acids. Germline CDR1 and CDR2: MNHEY and SMNVEV (reference sequence). After removal of 7 bases from V and 2 bases from J, the junction contained 9 bases not matched to a gene.